This TCR beta chain was obtained from a study of blood T cell repertoires in COVID-19 (dated by TCRdb to about 2020). General notes on the study: The collaborator samples originated in the United States, Italy and Spain and spanned the acute and convalescent phases of COVID-19. The material from the prospective study consisted of cDNA or gDNA derived from T cells, B-cell-depleted T cells, or PBMCs. Subjects who had been exposed to COVID-19, were actively infected with it, or had recovered from it provided the deeply sampled blood TCRbeta repertoires that made up the dataset. The repertoires were released in a freely available public database intended as a resource for research on the immune response to SARS-CoV-2. Samples were obtained from the ongoing ImmuneRACE study (first 160 participants) and from 950 to 1,500 subjects provided by 6 global collaborators. Nearly every sample came with metadata listing a de-identified subject ID, COVID-19 status, age in years and sex. Where available, HLA class I and class II types were taken from metadata supplied by the sample provider and were not determined by assay-based typing.

About this clone itself: The antigen it binds to is not known. No base qualities exist here, and no much larger clone lies one base off it.

The immunoSEQ Assay, a bias-controlled multiplex PCR, was used to amplify TCRbeta CDR3 regions from genomic DNA. The published analysis was carried out like this. Nucleated cell counts per sample were estimated from amplification of reference gene primers within the assay. Sequence reads were collapsed and filtered to measure the absolute abundance of every unique TCRbeta CDR3 rearrangement. Productive Simpson clonality was computed per sample as the square root of Simpson's diversity index over productive rearrangements. The table was pulled from immuneACCESS by TCRdb, which kept in-frame rearrangements only. Such tables lose some clones; where checked, under half of the loss comes from unresolved V genes, and the rest has no known cause. The DNA gave D and trimming, while V, J and clone size come from that table. Within this sample are 250,000 to 300,000 clones, with roughly nine tenths of them counted one time only. About an eighth of the sample lies in the top ten.

At one collaborating source in Seattle, patients were enrolled during active infection and were followed longitudinally through the course of disease. Each collaborating institution followed its own protocols to collect whole blood in K2EDTA tubes. For TCRbeta analysis, collaborator samples were shipped as frozen whole blood, as isolated PBMCs, or as DNA extracted from either sample type. General conclusions and limits of the study: The quantity of clinical and demographic metadata differed by source and by participant and was supplied without curation.

Trimming at the junction amounts to 1 base on V and 2 bases on J, and the germline ends lie 3 bases apart. CDR1 and CDR2 are read off the germline V gene as MNHNS and SASEGT. From the cysteine through the phenylalanine, the CDR3 covers 12 amino acids. The CDR3 DNA has 36 bases and is translated from base 1. Specimen: peripheral blood. Rearrangement joined TRBV6-1 to TRBJ2-7; there is no confident call for the D gene. The TCR originated in a woman aged 25 to 39 with COVID-19, enrolled during active disease. Here is the DNA: TGTGCCAGCAGTGAAGAGCCCTACGAGCAGTACTTC. This yields the protein CASSEEPYEQYF.